Listed below are T cell receptor beta chains from one sample, sequenced in a study of T cells in Graves' hyperthyroidism and ophthalmopathy. From the multiplex PCR reads, TCRdb called clonotypes with MiXCR, one entry per CDR3 protein. The data contain around 300,000 distinct CDR3 sequences, roughly 14% of them seen just once; the ten biggest clones take up roughly 25%. Source material: blood. The receptor source for this set is a woman aged 25 to 39 with Graves' hyperthyroidism. Each CDR3 is given with its conserved first and last residue. A D gene is named only where the DNA matches it firmly. A row's size may be missing; if present it is once, few, many or a size class.

many,NA,TRBV28,TRBJ1-4,CASSNRAANEKLFF,TGTGCCAGCAGCAACAGGGCCGCTAATGAAAAACTGTTTTTT
many,NA,TRBV7-2,TRBJ2-7,CASSPRDPYEQYF,TGTGCCAGCAGTCCCCGGGATCCCTACGAGCAGTACTTC
few,NA,TRBV7-8,TRBJ1-4,CASSLVGDGTGYYEKLFF,TGTGCCAGCAGCTTAGTCGGGGATGGTACGGGCTACTATGAAAAACTGTTTTTT
many,NA,TRBV20-1,TRBJ2-7,CSAITPSYEQYF,TGCAGTGCTATAACACCCTCCTACGAGCAGTACTTC
many,TRBD1,TRBV12-5,TRBJ2-1,CASGLEGAHNEQFF,TGTGCTAGTGGTTTAGAGGGGGCGCACAATGAGCAGTTCTTC
few,TRBD1,TRBV7-8,TRBJ2-1,CASSLARRDRYGYNEQFF,TGTGCCAGCAGCTTAGCCCGCCGGGACAGGTATGGCTACAATGAGCAGTTCTTC
many,TRBD1,TRBV18,TRBJ1-2,CASSPGQGGAYGYTF,TGTGCCAGCTCACCAGGACAGGGGGGCGCCTATGGCTACACCTTC
few,TRBD2,TRBV5-1,TRBJ2-3,CASSLAGRRGDTQYF,TGCGCCAGCAGCTTAGCGGGACGTCGGGGCGATACGCAGTATTTT
many,NA,TRBV6-1,TRBJ1-1,CASRQPDEAFF,TGTGCCAGCAGGCAACCCGATGAAGCTTTCTTT
NA,NA,TRBV6-2/TRBV6-3,TRBJ1-5,CASTGIVSNQPQHF,TGTGCCAGCACAGGGATAGTCAGCAATCAGCCCCAGCATTTT
NA,NA,TRBV7-9,TRBJ2-7,CASSGQRSYEQYF,TGTGCCAGCAGCGGACAGAGGTCCTACGAGCAGTACTTC
NA,NA,TRBV4-1,TRBJ1-4,CASSQDMFGSGGLAYPATNEKLFF,TGCGCCAGCAGCCAAGATATGTTTGGTAGTGGGGGCCTCGCTTATCCCGCAACTAATGAAAAACTGTTTTTT
NA,NA,TRBV14,TRBJ1-1,CASSQVGDGKAFF,TGTGCCAGCAGCCAAGTAGGGGACGGAAAGGCTTTCTTT
many,TRBD1,TRBV20-1,TRBJ2-7,CSAPQGETYEQYF,TGCAGTGCCCCACAGGGGGAGACCTACGAGCAGTACTTC
NA,TRBD2,TRBV28,TRBJ2-3,CASSVSGRSTDTQYF,TGTGCCAGCAGTGTTAGCGGGAGAAGCACAGATACGCAGTATTTT
many,NA,TRBV7-2,TRBJ2-5,CASSQNLETQYF,TGTGCCAGCAGCCAGAACCTCGAGACCCAGTACTTC
few,NA,TRBV18,TRBJ2-3,CASSPGTTTSTDTQYF,TGTGCCAGCTCACCGGGGACCACCACTAGCACAGATACGCAGTATTTT
NA,NA,TRBV30,TRBJ1-5,CAWSAGSDQPQHF,TGTGCCTGGAGTGCGGGGTCGGATCAGCCCCAGCATTTT
many,TRBD2,TRBV30,TRBJ2-7,CAWSGRETYEQYF,TGTGCCTGGAGTGGGCGGGAGACCTACGAGCAGTACTTC